This TCR beta chain originates from a study of blood T cell repertoires in COVID-19. Study context: Donors in the United States, Italy and Spain gave samples during acute or convalescent COVID-19. PBMCs, B-cell-depleted T cells, or T cells provided the cDNA or gDNA that made up the material.

The assay was immunoSEQ multiplex PCR, and TCRdb's table has in-frame clones only and misses some. Altogether 30,000 or so clones are present, about 65% being singletons, with the ten largest covering around 16%. This CDR3 is 16 amino acids long. V dropped 4 bases and J dropped 0 bases, with 12 bases sitting between them. The V gene's germline CDR1 is SNHLY and CDR2 FYNNEI. The rearrangement joins TRBV2 to TRBJ2-2; D uncertain. This clonotype was obtained from a human donor in a cohort sampled during active COVID-19. The sample comprised peripheral blood. The CDR3 sequence is CASSGLEAANTGELFF. The CDR3 bases are TGTGCCAGCAGTGGCCTCGAGGCAGCGAACACCGGGGAGCTGTTTTTT.